The rows below give T cell receptor beta chains drawn from one sample of a study of beta chain features in type 1 diabetes. Sequenced by immunoSEQ multiplex PCR; TCRdb stores in-frame clones only, minus some. This table has 70,000 to 90,000 clones, roughly 34% appearing once. What was sequenced was stem cell memory CD4+ T cells from blood. All receptors come from a woman younger than 35 in good health. CDR3s include the opening cysteine and the closing phenylalanine or tryptophan. A D gene is named only where the DNA matches it firmly. Clone sizes are given selectively: once, few, many, or a class where the clone is expanded.

cdr3_length,j_call,d_call,clone_size,v_call,cdr3_aa,cdr3_nt
12,TRBJ2-4,TRBD1,many,TRBV29-1,CSVRTGPDIQYF,TGCAGCGTCAGGACAGGCCCGGACATTCAGTACTTC
15,TRBJ1-2,TRBD1,once,TRBV19,CARTKGAPRDYGYTF,TGTGCCAGGACTAAGGGGGCACCGAGGGACTATGGCTACACCTTC
18,TRBJ2-1,TRBD2,-,TRBV7-2,CASSSGTSGSRSYNEQFF,TGTGCCAGCAGCTCAGGGACTAGCGGGAGTAGGTCCTACAATGAGCAGTTCTTC
12,TRBJ1-5,-,-,TRBV19,CASTTSNQPQHF,TGTGCCAGTACCACAAGCAATCAGCCCCAGCATTTT
14,TRBJ1-1,-,-,TRBV6-5,CASRGGQLNTEAFF,TGTGCCAGCAGGGGTGGACAGCTTAACACTGAAGCTTTCTTT
16,TRBJ1-1,-,few,TRBV10-3,CAISESRGRGNTEAFF,TGTGCCATCAGTGAGTCGAGGGGCAGGGGGAACACTGAAGCTTTCTTT
14,TRBJ2-7,TRBD1,few,TRBV6-5,CASSYRDSRYEQYF,TGTGCCAGCAGTTACAGGGACAGTCGCTACGAGCAGTACTTC
13,TRBJ2-1,-,few,TRBV7-2,CASSSVTGNEQFF,TGTGCCAGCAGCTCGGTTACGGGCAATGAGCAGTTCTTC
18,TRBJ2-4,-,-,TRBV11-3,CASSLGYRQTLAKNIQYF,TGTGCCAGCAGCTTAGGATATCGACAGACCTTAGCCAAAAACATTCAGTACTTC
13,TRBJ2-5,-,once,TRBV19,CASSPDREGTQYF,TGTGCCAGTAGCCCGGACAGGGAGGGGACCCAGTACTTC
15,TRBJ2-7,-,few,TRBV11-1,CASSIIQGSSYEQYF,TGTGCCAGCAGCATCATACAGGGTTCCTCCTACGAGCAGTACTTC
16,TRBJ2-7,-,-,TRBV18,CASSERVTGAGYEQYF,TGTGCCAGCTCCGAAAGGGTAACGGGAGCTGGCTACGAGCAGTACTTC
14,TRBJ1-2,TRBD1,few,TRBV13,CASSLGQGAVGYTF,TGTGCCAGCAGCTTAGGACAGGGGGCGGTAGGCTACACCTTC
11,TRBJ1-2,-,few,TRBV20-1,CSAREGVGYTF,TGCAGTGCTAGAGAAGGGGTCGGCTACACCTTC
15,TRBJ2-2,TRBD2,-,TRBV30,CAWSKLAGGSGELFF,TGTGCCTGGAGTAAGCTAGCGGGAGGAAGCGGGGAGCTGTTTTTT
14,TRBJ2-1,TRBD2,few,TRBV14,CASSQDLAGPSQFF,TGTGCCAGCAGCCAAGACCTAGCGGGCCCCTCACAGTTCTTC
15,TRBJ2-3,-,-,TRBV7-2,CASSLGSGFTDTQYF,TGTGCCAGCAGCTTGGGGAGCGGATTCACAGATACGCAGTATTTT
14,TRBJ2-7,TRBD1,few,TRBV18,CASSKDRGLYEQYF,TGTGCCAGCTCAAAGGACAGGGGTTTATACGAGCAGTACTTC
16,TRBJ2-7,TRBD2,few,TRBV12-5,CASGLVLTGGHYEQYF,TGTGCTAGTGGTTTGGTATTAACGGGGGGGCACTACGAGCAGTACTTC
15,TRBJ2-7,TRBD1,large,TRBV5-1,CASSLGQGARYEQYF,TGCGCCAGCAGCCTGGGACAGGGGGCGAGGTACGAGCAGTACTTC
14,TRBJ1-2,-,-,TRBV29-1,CSVVGAVSDYGYTF,TGCAGCGTTGTAGGGGCTGTGTCCGACTATGGCTACACCTTC
16,TRBJ2-7,TRBD2,-,TRBV7-8,CASSSAPLADPYEQYF,TGTGCCAGCAGCTCCGCCCCTCTAGCGGACCCCTACGAGCAGTACTTC
13,TRBJ1-2,-,few,TRBV7-2,CASSRQGHYGYTF,TGTGCCAGCAGCCGTCAGGGGCACTATGGCTACACCTTC
14,TRBJ2-3,TRBD2,few,TRBV7-3,CASSLSGGADTQYF,TGTGCCAGCAGCCTTAGCGGGGGGGCCGATACGCAGTATTTT
14,TRBJ2-7,TRBD2,-,TRBV7-2,CAGSTGSGAYEQYF,TGTGCCGGCAGTACCGGGAGCGGGGCCTACGAGCAGTACTTC
14,TRBJ2-7,TRBD1,few,TRBV6-1,CASSAGQGGYEQYF,TGTGCCAGCAGCGCGGGACAGGGGGGCTACGAGCAGTACTTC
19,TRBJ1-3,TRBD1,few,TRBV4-1,CASSQDRGQGKIQGNTIYF,TGCGCCAGCAGCCAAGATAGGGGACAGGGGAAAATACAAGGAAACACCATATATTTT
15,TRBJ1-4,TRBD1,once,TRBV2,CASSEGQGTNEKLFF,TGTGCCAGCAGTGAAGGACAGGGGACGAATGAAAAACTGTTTTTT
12,TRBJ2-7,TRBD1,-,TRBV25-1,CASISPGGLQYF,TGTGCCAGCATCAGTCCAGGGGGCCTACAGTACTTC
14,TRBJ2-7,-,-,TRBV7-2,CASSYTGSSYEQYF,TGTGCCAGCAGCTACACAGGGTCCTCCTACGAGCAGTACTTC
16,TRBJ2-1,-,few,TRBV11-2,CASSHPWTSGNNEQFF,TGTGCCAGCAGCCACCCGTGGACATCCGGCAACAATGAGCAGTTCTTC
17,TRBJ2-2,TRBD2,few,TRBV11-2,CASSPRGSGGPAGELFF,TGTGCCAGCAGCCCGAGAGGTAGCGGGGGACCGGCCGGGGAGCTGTTTTTT
16,TRBJ1-2,-,few,TRBV10-3,CAISDPWGQGTYGYTF,TGTGCCATCAGTGACCCTTGGGGGCAGGGCACCTATGGCTACACCTTC
14,TRBJ1-2,TRBD1,few,TRBV18,CASSPLKGAEGYTF,TGTGCCAGCTCACCCCTAAAGGGGGCCGAGGGCTACACCTTC
14,TRBJ2-7,-,many,TRBV28,CASSYPGSSYEQYF,TGTGCCAGCAGTTACCCAGGGTCCTCCTACGAGCAGTACTTC
14,TRBJ1-1,-,-,TRBV2,CASSGMTGYTEAFF,TGTGCCAGCAGTGGAATGACTGGGTACACTGAAGCTTTCTTT
15,TRBJ2-5,TRBD1,-,TRBV5-1,CASSLTGVAGETQYF,TGCGCCAGCAGCTTGACAGGGGTTGCTGGTGAGACCCAGTACTTC
14,TRBJ1-2,-,few,TRBV15,CATSRVQDLGGYTF,TGTGCCACCAGCAGAGTTCAGGATTTGGGTGGCTACACCTTC
16,TRBJ1-2,TRBD1,few,TRBV4-2,CASSLRGTGGAHGYTF,TGTGCCAGCAGCCTGAGGGGGACAGGGGGCGCCCATGGCTACACCTTC
15,TRBJ1-5,-,-,TRBV7-2,CASSPFTGFVQPQHF,TGTGCCAGCAGCCCCTTTACAGGGTTTGTTCAGCCCCAGCATTTT